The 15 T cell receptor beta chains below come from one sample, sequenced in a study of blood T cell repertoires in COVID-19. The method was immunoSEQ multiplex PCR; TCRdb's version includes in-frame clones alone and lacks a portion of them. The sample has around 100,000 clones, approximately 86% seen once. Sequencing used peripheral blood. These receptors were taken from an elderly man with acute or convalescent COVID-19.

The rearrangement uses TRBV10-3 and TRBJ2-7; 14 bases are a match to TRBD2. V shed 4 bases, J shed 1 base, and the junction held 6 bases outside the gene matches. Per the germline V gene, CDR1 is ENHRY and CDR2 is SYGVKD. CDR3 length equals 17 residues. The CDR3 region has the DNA TGTGCCATCAGTGCTGCCGGGACTAGCGGGAGTTCCTACGAGCAGTACTTC. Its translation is CAISAAGTSGSSYEQYF.

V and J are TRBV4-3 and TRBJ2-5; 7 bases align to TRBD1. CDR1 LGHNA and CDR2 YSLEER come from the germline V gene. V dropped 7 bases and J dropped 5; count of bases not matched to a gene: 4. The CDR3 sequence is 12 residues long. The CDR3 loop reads CASKGAGETQYF. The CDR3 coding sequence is TGCGCCAGCAAGGGGGCGGGTGAGACCCAGTACTTC.

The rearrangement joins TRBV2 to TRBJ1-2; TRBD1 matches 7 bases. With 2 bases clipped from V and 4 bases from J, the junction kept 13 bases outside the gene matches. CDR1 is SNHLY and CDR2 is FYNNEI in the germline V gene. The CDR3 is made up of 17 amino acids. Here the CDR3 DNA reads TGTGCCAGCAGTGAAACTCGATCTAGACAGGGCCTCTATGGCTACACCTTC. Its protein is CASSETRSRQGLYGYTF.

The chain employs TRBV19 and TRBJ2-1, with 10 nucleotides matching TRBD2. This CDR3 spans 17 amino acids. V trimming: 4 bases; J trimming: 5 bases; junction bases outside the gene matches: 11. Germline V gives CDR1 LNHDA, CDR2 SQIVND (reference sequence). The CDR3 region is CASSNQGLLAGNNEQFF. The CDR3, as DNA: TGTGCCAGTAGTAACCAGGGCTTACTAGCGGGAAACAATGAGCAGTTCTTC.

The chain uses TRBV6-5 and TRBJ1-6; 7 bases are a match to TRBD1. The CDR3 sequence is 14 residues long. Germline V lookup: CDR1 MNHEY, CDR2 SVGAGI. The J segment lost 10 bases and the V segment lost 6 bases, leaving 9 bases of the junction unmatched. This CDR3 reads CASSLDRDGSPLHF. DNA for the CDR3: TGTGCCAGCAGCCTCGACAGGGACGGATCACCCCTCCACTTT.

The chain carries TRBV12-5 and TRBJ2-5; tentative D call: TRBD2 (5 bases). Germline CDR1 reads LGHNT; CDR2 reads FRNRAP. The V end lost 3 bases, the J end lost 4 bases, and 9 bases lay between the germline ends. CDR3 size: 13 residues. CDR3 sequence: CASGFSGGETQYF. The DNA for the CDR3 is TGTGCTAGTGGTTTTTCCGGAGGAGAGACCCAGTACTTC.

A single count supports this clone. CDR3 loop: CASRRTSGSSGELFF. The DNA of the CDR3 is TGTGCCAGCCGAAGGACTAGCGGGAGTTCCGGGGAGCTGTTTTTT. This chain connects TRBV2 to TRBJ2-2; TRBD2 matches at 13 bases. The germline V gene encodes CDR1 SNHLY and CDR2 FYNNEI. There are 15 residues in the CDR3. V was clipped by 8 bases and J by 6 bases; unmatched bases: 6. The entire variable domain, with the rest obtained from reference TRBV2 and TRBJ2-2, is as follows: EPEVTQTPSHQVTQMGQEVILRCVPISNHLYFYWYRQILGQKVEFLVSFYNNEISEKSEIFDDQFSVERPDGSNFTLKIRSTKLEDSAMYFCASRRTSGSSGELFFGEGSRLTVL.

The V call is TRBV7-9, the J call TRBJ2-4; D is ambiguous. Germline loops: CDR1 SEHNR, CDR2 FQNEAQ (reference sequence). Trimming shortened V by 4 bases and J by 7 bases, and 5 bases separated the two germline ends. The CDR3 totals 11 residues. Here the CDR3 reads CASSSRNIQYF. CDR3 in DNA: TGTGCCAGCAGCTCGCGCAACATTCAGTACTTC. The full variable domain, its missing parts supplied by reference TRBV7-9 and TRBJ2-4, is DTGVSQNPRHKITKRGQNVTFRCDPISEHNRLYWYRQTLGQGPEFLTYFQNEAQLEKSRLLSDRFSAERPKGSFSTLEIQRTEQGDSAMYLCASSSRNIQYFGAGTRLSVL.

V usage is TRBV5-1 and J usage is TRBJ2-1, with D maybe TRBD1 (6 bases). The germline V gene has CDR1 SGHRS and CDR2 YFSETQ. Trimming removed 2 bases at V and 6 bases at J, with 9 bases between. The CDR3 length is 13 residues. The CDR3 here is CASSFPQGNEQFF. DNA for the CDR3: TGCGCCAGCAGCTTTCCACAGGGCAATGAGCAGTTCTTC. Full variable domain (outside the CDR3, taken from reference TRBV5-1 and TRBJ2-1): KAGVTQTPRYLIKTRGQQVTLSCSPISGHRSVSWYQQTPGQGLQFLFEYFSETQRNKGNFPGRFSGRQFSNSRSEMNVSTLELGDSALYLCASSFPQGNEQFFGPGTRLTVL.

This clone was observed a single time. The CDR3 loop reads CAWDRSNTEAFF. CDR3 nucleotide sequence: TGTGCCTGGGACAGATCGAACACTGAAGCTTTCTTT. This rearrangement joins TRBV30 to TRBJ1-1; D may be TRBD1 (5 bases). V was cut by 5 bases and J by 1 base, with 8 bases left in between. This CDR3 comprises 12 residues. Germline loops: CDR1 GTSNPN, CDR2 SVGIG (reference sequence).

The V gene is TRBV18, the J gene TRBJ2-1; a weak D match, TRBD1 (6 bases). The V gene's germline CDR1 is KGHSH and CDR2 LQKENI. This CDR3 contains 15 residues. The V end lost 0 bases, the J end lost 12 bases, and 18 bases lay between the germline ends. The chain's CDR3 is CASSPPRGTHTAQFF. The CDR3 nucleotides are TGTGCCAGCTCACCACCGAGGGGGACCCACACGGCGCAGTTCTTC.

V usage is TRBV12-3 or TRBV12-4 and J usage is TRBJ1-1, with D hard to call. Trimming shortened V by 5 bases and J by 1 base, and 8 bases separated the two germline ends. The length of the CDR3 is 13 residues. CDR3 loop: CASSHTENTEAFF. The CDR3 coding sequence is TGTGCCAGCAGTCACACAGAGAACACTGAAGCTTTCTTT.

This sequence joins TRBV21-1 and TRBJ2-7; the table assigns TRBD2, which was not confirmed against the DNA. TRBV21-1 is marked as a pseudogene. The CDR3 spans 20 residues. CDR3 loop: CASSKRDRGLGLAGAYEQYF. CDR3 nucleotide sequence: TGTGCCAGCAGCAAACGGGACAGGGGATTGGGACTAGCGGGAGCCTACGAGCAGTACTTC.

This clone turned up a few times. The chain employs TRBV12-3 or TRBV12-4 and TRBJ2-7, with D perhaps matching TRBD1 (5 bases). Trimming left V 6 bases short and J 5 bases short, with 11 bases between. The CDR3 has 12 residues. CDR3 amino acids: CASRPDTNEQYF. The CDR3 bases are TGTGCCAGCAGACCGGACACCAACGAGCAGTACTTC.

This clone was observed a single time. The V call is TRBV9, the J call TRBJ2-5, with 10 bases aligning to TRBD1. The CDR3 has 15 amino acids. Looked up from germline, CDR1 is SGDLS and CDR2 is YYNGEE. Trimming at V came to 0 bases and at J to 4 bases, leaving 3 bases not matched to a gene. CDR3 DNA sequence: TGTGCCAGCAGCGTAGAGGGACAGGGGAGAGAGACCCAGTACTTC. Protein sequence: CASSVEGQGRETQYF.